This T cell receptor beta chain originates from a study of regulatory T cells in long-lasting Graves disease. CDR3-region Arm-PCR and iRepertoire HTBI primers produced the TCR beta libraries. A single record per CDR3 protein comes from TCRdb applying MiXCR to the multiplex PCR reads. The sample lists 350,000 to 400,000 distinct CDR3 sequences, around 16% occurring once. This clonotype was observed many times. The time point here: newly diagnosed GD, antithyroid drugs for less than 3 months. Generation of the TCR library employed RNA extracted from PBMCs. This TCR was sampled from a female donor with Graves disease. The material was peripheral blood mononuclear cells (PBMCs), obtained at new diagnosis, from a patient treated with antithyroid drugs.

The CDR3 reads CASSAAARGSPLHF. CDR3 nucleotide sequence: TGTGCCAGCAGCGCCGCTGCGCGGGGTTCACCCCTCCACTTT. The chain carries TRBV7-9 and TRBJ1-6; D ambiguous. Germline values: CDR1 SEHNR, CDR2 FQNEAQ (reference sequence). V was trimmed by 5 bases and J by 9 bases, leaving 14 bases between them. The CDR3 extends over 14 amino acids.